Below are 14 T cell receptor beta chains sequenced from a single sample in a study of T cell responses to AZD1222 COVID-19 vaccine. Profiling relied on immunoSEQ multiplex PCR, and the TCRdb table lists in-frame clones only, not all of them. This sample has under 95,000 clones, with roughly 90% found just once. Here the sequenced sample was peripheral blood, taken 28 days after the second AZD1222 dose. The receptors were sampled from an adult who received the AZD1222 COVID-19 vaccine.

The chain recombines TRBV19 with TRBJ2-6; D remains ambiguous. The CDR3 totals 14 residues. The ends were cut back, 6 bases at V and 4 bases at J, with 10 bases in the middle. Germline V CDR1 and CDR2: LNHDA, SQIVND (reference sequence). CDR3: CASSSLLGANVLTF. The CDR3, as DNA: TGTGCCAGTAGCTCCCTGCTAGGGGCCAACGTCCTGACTTTC.

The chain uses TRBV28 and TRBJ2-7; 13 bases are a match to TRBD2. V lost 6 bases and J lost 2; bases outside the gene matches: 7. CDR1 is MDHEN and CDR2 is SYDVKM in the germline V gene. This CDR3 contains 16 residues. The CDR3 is CASRLGLAGSTYEQYF. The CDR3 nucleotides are TGTGCCAGCAGGCTGGGACTAGCGGGATCTACCTACGAGCAGTACTTC.

CDR3 bases: TGTGCCAGCAGTGAGGGCGTGCTACACACAGATACGCAGTATTTT. Protein product: CASSEGVLHTDTQYF. The rearrangement links TRBV6-1 to TRBJ2-3; D is undetermined. Germline V lookup: CDR1 MNHNS, CDR2 SASEGT. The germline V and J ends were trimmed by 3 bases and 2 bases, with 12 bases remaining between them. CDR3 length: 15 residues.

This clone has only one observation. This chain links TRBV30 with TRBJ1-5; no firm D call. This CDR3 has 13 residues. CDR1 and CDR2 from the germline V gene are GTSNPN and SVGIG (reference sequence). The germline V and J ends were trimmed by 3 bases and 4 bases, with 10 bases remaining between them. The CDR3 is CAWSAGPNQPQHF. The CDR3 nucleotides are TGTGCCTGGAGCGCGGGCCCAAATCAGCCCCAGCATTTT. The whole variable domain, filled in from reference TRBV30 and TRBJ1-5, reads SQTIHQWPATLVQPVGSPLSLECTVEGTSNPNLYWYRQAAGRGLQLLFYSVGIGQISSEVPQNLSASRPQDRQFILSSKKLLLSDSGFYLCAWSAGPNQPQHFGDGTRLSIL.

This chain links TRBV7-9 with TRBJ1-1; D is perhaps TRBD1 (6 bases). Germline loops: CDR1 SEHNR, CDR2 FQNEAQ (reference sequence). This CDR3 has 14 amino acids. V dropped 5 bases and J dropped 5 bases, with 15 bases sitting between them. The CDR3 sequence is CASSTNRVSTEAFF. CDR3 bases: TGTGCCAGCAGCACTAACAGGGTTTCTACTGAAGCTTTCTTT. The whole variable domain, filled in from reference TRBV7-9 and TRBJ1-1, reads DTGVSQNPRHKITKRGQNVTFRCDPISEHNRLYWYRQTLGQGPEFLTYFQNEAQLEKSRLLSDRFSAERPKGSFSTLEIQRTEQGDSAMYLCASSTNRVSTEAFFGQGTRLTVV.

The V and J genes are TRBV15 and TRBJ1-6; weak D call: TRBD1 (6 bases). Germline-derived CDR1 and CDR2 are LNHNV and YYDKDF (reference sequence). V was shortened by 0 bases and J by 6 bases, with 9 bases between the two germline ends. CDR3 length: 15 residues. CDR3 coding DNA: TGTGCCACCAGCAGAGATAGAGGGGGTAATTCACCCCTCCACTTT. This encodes CATSRDRGGNSPLHF.

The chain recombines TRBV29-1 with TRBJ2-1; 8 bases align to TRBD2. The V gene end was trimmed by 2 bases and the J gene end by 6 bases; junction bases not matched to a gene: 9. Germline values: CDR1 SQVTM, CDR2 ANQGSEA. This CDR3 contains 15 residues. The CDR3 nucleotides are TGCAGCGTTGAAACGCGGCTAGCGGGTCGCAATGAGCAGTTCTTC. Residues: CSVETRLAGRNEQFF.

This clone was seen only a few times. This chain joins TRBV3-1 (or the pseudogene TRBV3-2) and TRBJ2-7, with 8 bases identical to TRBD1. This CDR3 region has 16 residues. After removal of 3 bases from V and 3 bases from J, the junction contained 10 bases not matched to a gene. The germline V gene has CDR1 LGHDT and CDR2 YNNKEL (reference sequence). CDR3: CASSHTLRGQHYEQYF. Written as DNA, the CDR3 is TGTGCCAGCAGCCACACACTCAGGGGGCAGCACTACGAGCAGTACTTC.

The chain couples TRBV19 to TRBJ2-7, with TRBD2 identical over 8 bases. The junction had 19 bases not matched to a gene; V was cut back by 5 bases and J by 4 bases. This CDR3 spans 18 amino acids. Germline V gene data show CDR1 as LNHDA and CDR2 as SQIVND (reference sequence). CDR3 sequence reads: CASSSGAVTAGGLYEQYF. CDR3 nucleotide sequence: TGTGCCAGTAGTTCGGGGGCAGTCACGGCGGGAGGTCTATACGAGCAGTACTTC.

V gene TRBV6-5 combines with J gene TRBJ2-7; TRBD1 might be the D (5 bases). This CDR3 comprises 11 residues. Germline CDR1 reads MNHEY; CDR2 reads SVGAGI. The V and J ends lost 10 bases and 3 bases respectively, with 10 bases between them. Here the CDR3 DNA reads TGTGCCACGGCTAGGGGCTACGAGCAGTACTTC. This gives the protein CATARGYEQYF.

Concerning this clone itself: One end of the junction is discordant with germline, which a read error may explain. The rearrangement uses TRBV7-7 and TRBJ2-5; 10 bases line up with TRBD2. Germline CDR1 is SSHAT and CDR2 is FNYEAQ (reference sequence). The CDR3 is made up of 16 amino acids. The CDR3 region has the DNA TGTGCTAGCAGCTTAAAGGCTAGCGGGAGTGGGGAGACCCAGTACTTC. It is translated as CASSLKASGSGETQYF.

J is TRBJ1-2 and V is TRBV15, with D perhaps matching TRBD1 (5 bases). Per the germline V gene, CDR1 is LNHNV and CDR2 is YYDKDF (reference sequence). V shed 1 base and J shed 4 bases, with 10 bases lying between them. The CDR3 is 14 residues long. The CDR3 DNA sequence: TGTGCCACCAGCAGAGGACCAGGGTTCTATGGCTACACCTTC. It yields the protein CATSRGPGFYGYTF. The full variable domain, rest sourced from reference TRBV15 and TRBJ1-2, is DAMVIQNPRYQVTQFGKPVTLSCSQTLNHNVMYWYQQKSSQAPKLLFHYYDKDFNNEADTPDNFQSRRPNTSFCFLDIRSPGLGDTAMYLCATSRGPGFYGYTFGSGTRLTVV.

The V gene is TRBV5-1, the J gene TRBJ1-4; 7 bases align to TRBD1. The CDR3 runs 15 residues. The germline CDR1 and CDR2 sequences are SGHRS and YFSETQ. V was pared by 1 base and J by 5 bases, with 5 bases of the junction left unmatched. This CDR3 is CASSLLGGQNEKLFF. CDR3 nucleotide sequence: TGCGCCAGCAGCTTGTTGGGGGGACAGAATGAAAAACTGTTTTTT. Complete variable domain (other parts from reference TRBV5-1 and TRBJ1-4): KAGVTQTPRYLIKTRGQQVTLSCSPISGHRSVSWYQQTPGQGLQFLFEYFSETQRNKGNFPGRFSGRQFSNSRSEMNVSTLELGDSALYLCASSLLGGQNEKLFFGSGTQLSVL.

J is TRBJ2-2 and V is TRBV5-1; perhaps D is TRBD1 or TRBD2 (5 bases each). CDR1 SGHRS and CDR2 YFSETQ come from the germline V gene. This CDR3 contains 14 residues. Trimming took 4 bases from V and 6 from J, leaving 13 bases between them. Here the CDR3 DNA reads TGCGCCAGCAGCCTACAAGGGACGGCCGGGGAGCTGTTTTTT. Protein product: CASSLQGTAGELFF.